This T cell receptor beta chain is from a study of spatial heterogeneity in lung cancer. Study in general: Median follow-up for sequenced PBMC samples was 2 to 3 years after resection, when such samples existed. Alpha-chain sequences were consistently detected less often than beta-chain sequences. General study findings and limits: Ubiquitous expanded tumor TCRs appeared in blood more at resection than follow-up.

The V gene's germline CDR1 is DFQATT and CDR2 SNEGSKA (reference sequence). The V gene lost 0 bases and the J gene lost 2 bases, with 15 bases spanning the gap. The CDR3 totals 16 residues. Time point specified: blood at routine non-recurrence follow-up after resection. Unsorted whole RNA from tumor, nontumor lung or frozen PBMC underwent sequencing. TCR cDNA molecules each had a unique molecular identifier. Via MiXCR, TCRdb re-called the 5' RACE reads, giving one row per CDR3 protein. The repertoire holds about 120,000 distinct CDR3 sequences, 9% to 15% seen once, with around a sixth in the top ten. This clonotype was counted between two and nine times. The antigen is unknown.

The chain employs TRBV20-1 and TRBJ2-3; D perhaps matches TRBD1 (6 bases). The material sequenced was PBMCs, taken at follow-up. The sequence came from a male donor with early-stage non-small cell lung cancer. The CDR3 DNA sequence: TGCAGTGCTAGAGACGACTACAGGGCCATCACAGATACGCAGTATTTT. This codes for CSARDDYRAITDTQYF.